Presented here are 21 T cell receptor beta chains from one specimen sequenced in a study of T cells in tumors after PD-1 blockade. The assay was immunoSEQ multiplex PCR, and TCRdb's table has in-frame clones only and misses some. The sample consists of 14,000 or so clones, 80% to 85% of them appearing once. The sample consisted of PBMCs, taken after anti-PD-1 treatment. These receptors all stem from a human donor with basal cell carcinoma.

V gene TRBV9 combines with J gene TRBJ2-5; no definite D call. Germline CDR1 SGDLS, CDR2 YYNGEE. The V gene lost 3 bases and the J gene lost 2 bases, with 5 bases spanning the gap. The CDR3 is 12 amino acids. CDR3 DNA sequence: TGTGCCAGCAGCGGGAATCAAGAGACCCAGTACTTC. This sequence encodes CASSGNQETQYF.

This chain joins TRBV19 and TRBJ2-3; D gene ambiguous. Trimming cost V 1 base and J 5 bases, with 10 bases left between them. The CDR3 runs to 14 residues. Looked up from germline, CDR1 is LNHDA and CDR2 is SQIVND (reference sequence). CDR3 nucleotides: TGTGCCAGTAGTATAGGTCCGTCAGGAGATACGCAGTATTTT. It translates to CASSIGPSGDTQYF.

This chain connects TRBV9 to TRBJ1-2; maybe TRBD1 (6 bases). Trimming removed 4 bases from V and 4 bases from J, with 11 bases in between. Germline assignment: CDR1 SGDLS and CDR2 YYNGEE. The CDR3 covers 13 residues. The CDR3 DNA is TGTGCCAGCAGCACGACAGGCCCCTATGGCTACACCTTC. It is translated as CASSTTGPYGYTF. Variable domain in full (rest from reference TRBV9 and TRBJ1-2): DSGVTQTPKHLITATGQRVTLRCSPRSGDLSVYWYQQSLDQGLQFLIQYYNGEERAKGNILERFSAQQFPDLHSELNLSSLELGDSALYFCASSTTGPYGYTFGSGTRLTVV.

The CDR3: CASRGDLRTYEQYF. The DNA for the CDR3 is TGTGCCAGCAGGGGGGACCTACGGACCTACGAGCAGTACTTC. V gene TRBV2 combines with J gene TRBJ2-7; D is possibly TRBD1 or TRBD2 (5 bases each). The CDR3 totals 14 residues. Trimming removed 6 bases from V and 2 bases from J, with 14 bases in between. The germline gives CDR1 SNHLY, CDR2 FYNNEI.

The chain recombines TRBV4-1 with TRBJ1-6; TRBD1 agrees at 10 bases. Trimming cost V 5 bases and J 8 bases; bases outside gene matches: 3. The CDR3 has 14 residues. CDR1 is MGHRA, CDR2 YSYEKL, per germline. This CDR3 is CASSYGTGDSPLHF. CDR3 coding DNA: TGCGCCAGCAGCTATGGGACAGGGGATTCACCCCTCCACTTT.

The rearrangement uses TRBV5-6 and TRBJ1-5, with TRBD1 as a possible D gene (5 bases). The CDR3 totals 16 residues. From germline, CDR1 is SGHDT and CDR2 YYEEEE. The V and J ends lost 2 bases and 0 bases respectively, with 12 bases between them. DNA for the CDR3: TGTGCCAGCAGCTTTCGAGGCAGGGATAGCAATCAGCCCCAGCATTTT. As protein: CASSFRGRDSNQPQHF.

The rearrangement links TRBV5-4 to TRBJ2-1; 8 positions match TRBD1. CDR1 is SGHNT, CDR2 YYREEE, per germline (reference sequence). Trimming removed 4 bases from V and 2 bases from J; junction bases left unmatched: 8. The CDR3 is 16 amino acids. This CDR3 is CASSLAGGPAYNEQFF. The DNA for the CDR3 is TGTGCCAGCAGCCTAGCAGGGGGCCCGGCCTACAATGAGCAGTTCTTC.

The chain recombines TRBV6-2 or TRBV6-3 with TRBJ2-7; 7 bases match TRBD1. Losses at the gene ends were 5 bases for V and 1 base for J; bases not matched to a gene: 11. The germline V gene has CDR1 MNHEY and CDR2 SVGEGT. The CDR3 consists of 16 residues. CDR3 DNA sequence: TGTGCCAGCAGTCCGCTGAGGACAGGAGTTTCCTACGAGCAGTACTTC. Protein sequence: CASSPLRTGVSYEQYF.

V usage is TRBV6-5 and J usage is TRBJ1-2; D remains ambiguous. The V end lost 3 bases, the J end lost 4 bases, and 9 bases lay between the germline ends. The V gene's germline CDR1 is MNHEY and CDR2 SVGAGI. This CDR3 has 13 amino acids. CDR3 coding DNA: TGTGCCAGCAGTTATGAGGAGACCTATGGCTACACCTTC. This translates into CASSYEETYGYTF.

The chain couples TRBV15 to TRBJ2-2; D ambiguous. V was shortened by 6 bases and J by 4 bases, with 9 bases between the two germline ends. CDR3 length: 13 amino acids. From germline, CDR1 is LNHNV and CDR2 YYDKDF (reference sequence). The CDR3 loop is CATRAGPTGELFF. The CDR3 DNA reads as TGTGCCACCAGAGCCGGGCCCACCGGGGAGCTGTTTTTT.

The chain couples TRBV9 to TRBJ1-3, with a possible D match to TRBD1 (5 bases). The CDR3 contains 15 residues. Trimming shortened V by 0 bases and J by 2 bases, and 9 bases separated the two germline ends. Germline lookup yields CDR1 SGDLS and CDR2 YYNGEE. CDR3 amino acids: CASSVGQGAGNTIYF. In nucleotides, the CDR3 is TGTGCCAGCAGCGTAGGCCAGGGCGCTGGAAACACCATATATTTT.

The chain links TRBV5-1 to TRBJ1-1; no reliable D call. Per germline, CDR1 SGHRS and CDR2 YFSETQ. The CDR3 covers 12 residues. V was clipped by 1 base and J by 4 bases, with 5 bases between them. The CDR3 region has the DNA TGCGCCAGCAGCTTGTTAGGCACTGAAGCTTTCTTT. Translating gives CASSLLGTEAFF.

The CDR3 loop is CASTTQGRDLYGYTF. CDR3 bases: TGTGCCAGCACCACACAAGGTCGGGACCTGTATGGCTACACCTTC. The rearrangement links TRBV6-5 to TRBJ1-2; maybe TRBD1 (5 bases). The CDR3 has 15 amino acids. V dropped 7 bases and J dropped 5 bases, with 20 bases sitting between them. Germline V gene sequence: CDR1 MNHEY, CDR2 SVGAGI.

The chain is built from TRBV7-7 and TRBJ2-2; 7 bases are a match to TRBD1. Germline CDR1 SSHAT, CDR2 FNYEAQ (reference sequence). This CDR3 is 14 amino acids long. CDR3 protein: CASRRTGETGELFF. CDR3 nucleotide sequence: TGTGCTAGCCGTAGGACAGGTGAAACCGGGGAGCTGTTTTTT.

The chain uses TRBV28 and TRBJ1-5; perhaps TRBD1 as D (5 bases). This CDR3 is 16 amino acids long. The V and J ends lost 3 bases and 4 bases respectively, with 16 bases between them. From germline, CDR1 is MDHEN and CDR2 SYDVKM. CDR3 sequence (DNA): TGTGCCAGCAGTTTTCTAATTTCCGGGGGGAATCAGCCCCAGCATTTT. Its translation: CASSFLISGGNQPQHF.

There are a few counts of this clone. The chain uses TRBV27 and TRBJ1-5; 7 bases are shared with TRBD1. The J segment lost 0 bases and the V segment lost 6 bases, leaving 5 bases of the junction unmatched. This CDR3 spans 15 amino acids. Per the germline V gene, CDR1 is MNHEY and CDR2 is SMNVEV (reference sequence). This CDR3 reads CASRSGTVSNQPQHF. The CDR3 nucleotides are TGTGCCAGCAGATCCGGGACAGTTAGCAATCAGCCCCAGCATTTT.

This clone was observed a single time. This chain uses TRBV30 with TRBJ2-7; D gene unclear. Per the germline V gene, CDR1 is GTSNPN and CDR2 is SVGIG (reference sequence). This CDR3 has 11 amino acids. V shed 2 bases and J shed 7 bases, with 9 bases lying between them. The CDR3 nucleotides are TGTGCCTGGAGTCTTATCGGGGAGCAGTACTTC. This sequence encodes CAWSLIGEQYF.

This rearrangement joins TRBV28 to TRBJ2-4; D is ambiguous. Germline V gene sequence: CDR1 MDHEN, CDR2 SYDVKM. The CDR3 spans 12 residues. Between the trimmed V and J ends, which lost 2 bases and 1 base, there was a span of 0 bases. The CDR3: CASSLAKNIQYF. In DNA form, the CDR3 reads TGTGCCAGCAGTTTAGCCAAAAACATTCAGTACTTC.

The chain couples TRBV28 to TRBJ1-5, with D perhaps TRBD1 (5 bases). V shed 5 bases and J shed 4 bases, with 15 bases lying between them. Germline CDR1 reads MDHEN; CDR2 reads SYDVKM. There are 15 residues in the CDR3. DNA of the CDR3: TGTGCCAGCAGTCTGCCGCGACAGCCTAATCAGCCCCAGCATTTT. Its translation: CASSLPRQPNQPQHF. The variable domain in full, completed from reference TRBV28 and TRBJ1-5, reads DVKVTQSSRYLVKRTGEKVFLECVQDMDHENMFWYRQDPGLGLRLIYFSYDVKMKEKGDIPEGYSVSREKKERFSLILESASTNQTSMYLCASSLPRQPNQPQHFGDGTRLSIL.

With regard to this clone: Other DNA sequences of this sample code for an identical CDR3. The V gene is TRBV10-3, the J gene TRBJ2-2; the match to TRBD2 covers 13 bases. The germline V gene encodes CDR1 ENHRY and CDR2 SYGVKD. The CDR3 is made up of 17 amino acids. V shed 10 bases and J 0 bases; nucleotides not matched to a gene: 8. Written as DNA, the CDR3 is TGTGCCACCCAAGGACTAGCGGGGGCCGCGAACACCGGGGAGCTGTTTTTT. Amino acids: CATQGLAGAANTGELFF.

J is TRBJ2-3 and V is TRBV5-1, with D possibly being TRBD2 (7 bases). There are 14 residues in the CDR3. Trimming shortened V by 4 bases and J by 4 bases, and 13 bases separated the two germline ends. Germline V lookup: CDR1 SGHRS, CDR2 YFSETQ. CDR3: CASSPGEGADTQYF. The CDR3 DNA is TGCGCCAGCAGCCCCGGGGAGGGGGCAGATACGCAGTATTTT.